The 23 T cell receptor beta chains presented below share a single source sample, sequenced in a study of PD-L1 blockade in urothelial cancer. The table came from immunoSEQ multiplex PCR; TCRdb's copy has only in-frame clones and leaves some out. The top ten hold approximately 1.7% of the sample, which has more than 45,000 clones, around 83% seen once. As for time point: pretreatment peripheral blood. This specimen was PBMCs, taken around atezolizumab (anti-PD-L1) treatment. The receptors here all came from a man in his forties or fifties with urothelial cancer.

The CDR3 region has the DNA TGTGCCAGCAGCTTGGGAAGGGGACAAGCCTACGAGCAGTACTTC. Its translation: CASSLGRGQAYEQYF. J is TRBJ2-7 and V is TRBV5-4, with D perhaps TRBD1 (6 bases). This CDR3 contains 15 residues. Germline CDR1 reads SGHNT; CDR2 reads YYREEE (reference sequence). V shed 0 bases and J shed 2 bases, with 12 bases lying between them. Filled out from reference TRBV5-4 and TRBJ2-7, the complete variable domain reads ETGVTQSPTHLIKTRGQQVTLRCSSQSGHNTVSWYQQALGQGPQFIFQYYREEENGRGNFPPRFSGLQFPNYSSELNVNALELDDSALYLCASSLGRGQAYEQYFGPGTRLTVT.

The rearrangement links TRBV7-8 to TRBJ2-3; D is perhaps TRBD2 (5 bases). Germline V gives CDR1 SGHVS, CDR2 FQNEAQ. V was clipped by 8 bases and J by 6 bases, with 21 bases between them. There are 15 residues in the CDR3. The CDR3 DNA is TGTGCCAGCGGCATGCGGCGTGGCGGCGGGGATACGCAGTATTTT. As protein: CASGMRRGGGDTQYF.

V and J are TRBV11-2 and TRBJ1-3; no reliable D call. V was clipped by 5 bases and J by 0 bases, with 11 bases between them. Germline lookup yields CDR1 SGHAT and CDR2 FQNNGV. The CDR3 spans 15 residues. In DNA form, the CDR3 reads TGTGCCAGCAGCCTGATGCTAACCTCTGGAAACACCATATATTTT. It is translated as CASSLMLTSGNTIYF.

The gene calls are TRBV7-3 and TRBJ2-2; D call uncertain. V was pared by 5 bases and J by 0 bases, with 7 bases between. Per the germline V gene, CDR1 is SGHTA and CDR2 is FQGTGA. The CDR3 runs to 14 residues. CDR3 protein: CASSQLANTGELFF. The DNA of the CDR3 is TGTGCCAGCAGCCAGCTAGCGAACACCGGGGAGCTGTTTTTT.

The CDR3 here is CASSLGDSWGTEAFF. The CDR3 DNA reads TGTGCCAGCAGCTTAGGGGACAGTTGGGGCACTGAAGCTTTCTTT. V and J are TRBV7-8 and TRBJ1-1; 7 nucleotides agree with TRBD1. The V gene end was trimmed by 1 base and the J gene end by 4 bases; junction bases not matched to a gene: 6. The CDR3 extends over 15 amino acids. In germline, CDR1 is SGHVS, CDR2 FQNEAQ.

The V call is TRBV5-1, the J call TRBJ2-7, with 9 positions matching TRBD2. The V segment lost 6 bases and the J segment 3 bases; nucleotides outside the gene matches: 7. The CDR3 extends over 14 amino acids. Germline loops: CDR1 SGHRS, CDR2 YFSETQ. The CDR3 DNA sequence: TGCGCCAGCACCCCTAGCGGGAACCACTACGAGCAGTACTTC. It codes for CASTPSGNHYEQYF.

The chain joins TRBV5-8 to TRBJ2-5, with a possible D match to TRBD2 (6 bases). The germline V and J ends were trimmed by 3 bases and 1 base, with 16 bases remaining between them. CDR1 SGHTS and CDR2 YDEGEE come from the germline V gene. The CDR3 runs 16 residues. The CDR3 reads CASSSFGLAPQETQYF. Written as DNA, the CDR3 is TGTGCCAGCAGCTCATTTGGTCTAGCGCCCCAAGAGACCCAGTACTTC. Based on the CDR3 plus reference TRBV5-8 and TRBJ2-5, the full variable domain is EAGVTQSPTHLIKTRGQQATLRCSPISGHTSVYWYQQALGLGLQFLLWYDEGEERNRGNFPPRFSGRQFPNYSSELNVNALELEDSALYLCASSSFGLAPQETQYFGPGTRLLVL.

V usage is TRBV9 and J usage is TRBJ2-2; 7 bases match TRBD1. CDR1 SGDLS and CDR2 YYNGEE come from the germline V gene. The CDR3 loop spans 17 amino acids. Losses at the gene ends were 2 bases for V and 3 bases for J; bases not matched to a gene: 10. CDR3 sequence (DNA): TGTGCCAGCAGCGTCCAAGACAGGGCGTTGGACACCGGGGAGCTGTTTTTT. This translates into CASSVQDRALDTGELFF.

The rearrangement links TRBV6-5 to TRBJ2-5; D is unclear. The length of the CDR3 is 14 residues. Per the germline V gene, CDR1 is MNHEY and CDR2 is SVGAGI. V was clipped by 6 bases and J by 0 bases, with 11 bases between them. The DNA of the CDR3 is TGTGCCAGCAGCAAGACTTTAAACCAAGAGACCCAGTACTTC. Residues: CASSKTLNQETQYF.

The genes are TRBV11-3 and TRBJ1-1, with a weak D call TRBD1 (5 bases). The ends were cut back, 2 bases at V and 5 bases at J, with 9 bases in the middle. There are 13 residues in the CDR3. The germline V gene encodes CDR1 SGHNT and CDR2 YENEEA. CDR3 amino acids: CASSLSGGTEAFF. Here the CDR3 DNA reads TGTGCCAGCAGCTTATCGGGGGGGACTGAAGCTTTCTTT.

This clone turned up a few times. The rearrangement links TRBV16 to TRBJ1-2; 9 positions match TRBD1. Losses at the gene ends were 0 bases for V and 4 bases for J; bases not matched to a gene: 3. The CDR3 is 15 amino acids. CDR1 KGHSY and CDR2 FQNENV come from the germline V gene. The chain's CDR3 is CASSQSDRGLYGYTF. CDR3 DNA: TGTGCCAGCAGCCAATCGGACAGGGGACTCTATGGCTACACCTTC.

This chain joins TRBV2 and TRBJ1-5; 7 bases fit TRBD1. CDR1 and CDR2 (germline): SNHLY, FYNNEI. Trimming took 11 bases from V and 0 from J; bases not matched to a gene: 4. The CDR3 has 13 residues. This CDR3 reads CAGGTVSNQPQHF. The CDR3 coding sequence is TGTGCCGGAGGGACAGTTAGCAATCAGCCCCAGCATTTT.

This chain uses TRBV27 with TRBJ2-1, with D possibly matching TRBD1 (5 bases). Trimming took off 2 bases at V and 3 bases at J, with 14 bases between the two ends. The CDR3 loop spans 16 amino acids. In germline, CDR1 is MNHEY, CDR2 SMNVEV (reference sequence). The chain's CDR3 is CASSLGVTDSYNEQFF. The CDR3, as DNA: TGTGCCAGCAGTTTAGGGGTAACAGACAGCTACAATGAGCAGTTCTTC.

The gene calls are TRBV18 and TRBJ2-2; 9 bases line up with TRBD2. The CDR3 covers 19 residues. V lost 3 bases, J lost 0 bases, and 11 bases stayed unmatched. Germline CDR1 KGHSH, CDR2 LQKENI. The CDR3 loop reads CASSPRPAGGLANTGELFF. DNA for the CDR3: TGTGCCAGCTCACCTCGTCCAGCGGGAGGATTGGCGAACACCGGGGAGCTGTTTTTT.

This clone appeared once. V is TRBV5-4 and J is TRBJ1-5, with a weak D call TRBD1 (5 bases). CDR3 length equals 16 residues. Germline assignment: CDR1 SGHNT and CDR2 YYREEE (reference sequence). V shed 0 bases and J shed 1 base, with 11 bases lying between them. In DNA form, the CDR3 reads TGTGCCAGCAGCTTGGGTTACGGGGGGAGCAATCAGCCCCAGCATTTT. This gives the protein CASSLGYGGSNQPQHF.

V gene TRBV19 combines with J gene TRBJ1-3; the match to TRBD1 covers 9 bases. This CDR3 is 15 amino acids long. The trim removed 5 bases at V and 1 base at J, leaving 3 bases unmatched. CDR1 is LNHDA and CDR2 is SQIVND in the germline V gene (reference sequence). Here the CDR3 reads CASSRTGESGNTIYF. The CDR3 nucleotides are TGTGCCAGTAGTCGGACAGGGGAGTCTGGAAACACCATATATTTT.

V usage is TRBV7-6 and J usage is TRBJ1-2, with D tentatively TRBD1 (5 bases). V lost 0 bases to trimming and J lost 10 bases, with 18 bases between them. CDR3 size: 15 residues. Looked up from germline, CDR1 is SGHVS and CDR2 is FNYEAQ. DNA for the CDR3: TGTGCCAGCAGCTTAGCGGAGTTGCAGGGTTCGGACTACACCTTC. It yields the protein CASSLAELQGSDYTF.

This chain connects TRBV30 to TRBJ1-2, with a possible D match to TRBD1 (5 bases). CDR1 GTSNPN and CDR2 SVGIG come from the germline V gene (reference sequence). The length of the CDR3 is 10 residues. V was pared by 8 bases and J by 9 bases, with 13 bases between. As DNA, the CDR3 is TGTGCCACAAGACGGGGGAGCTACACCTTC. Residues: CATRRGSYTF.

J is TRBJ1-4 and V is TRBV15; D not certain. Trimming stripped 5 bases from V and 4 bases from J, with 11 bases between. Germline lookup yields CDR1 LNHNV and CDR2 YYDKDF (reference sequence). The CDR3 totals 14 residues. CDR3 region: CATSGRLSNEKLFF. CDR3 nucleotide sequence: TGTGCCACCAGCGGGAGGTTAAGTAATGAAAAACTGTTTTTT.

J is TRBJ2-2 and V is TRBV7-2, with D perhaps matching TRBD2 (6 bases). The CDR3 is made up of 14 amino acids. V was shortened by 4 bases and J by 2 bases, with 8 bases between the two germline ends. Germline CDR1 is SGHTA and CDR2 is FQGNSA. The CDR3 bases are TGTGCCAGCAGCTCGGGGGTAAACACCGGGGAGCTGTTTTTT. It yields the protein CASSSGVNTGELFF.

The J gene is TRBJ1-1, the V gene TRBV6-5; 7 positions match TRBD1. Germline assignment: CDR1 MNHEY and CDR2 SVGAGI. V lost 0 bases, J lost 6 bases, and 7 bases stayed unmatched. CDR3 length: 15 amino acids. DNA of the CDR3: TGTGCCAGCAGTTACTCTGGACAGGCCCCGGCTGAAGCTTTCTTT. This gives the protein CASSYSGQAPAEAFF.

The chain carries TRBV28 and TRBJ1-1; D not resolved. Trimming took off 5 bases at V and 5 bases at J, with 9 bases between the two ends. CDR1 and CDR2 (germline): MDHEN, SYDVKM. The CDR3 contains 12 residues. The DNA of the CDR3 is TGTGCCAGCAGTGTCAGGATAACTGAAGCTTTCTTT. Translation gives CASSVRITEAFF.

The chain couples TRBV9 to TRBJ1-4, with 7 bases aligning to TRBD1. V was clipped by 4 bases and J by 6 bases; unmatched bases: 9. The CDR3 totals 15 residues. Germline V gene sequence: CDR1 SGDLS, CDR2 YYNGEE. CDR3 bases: TGTGCCAGCAGCTCCGAACAGGGGTTTCATGAAAAACTGTTTTTT. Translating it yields CASSSEQGFHEKLFF.